These 28 T cell receptor beta chains came from one sample sequenced in a study of Tregs in tolerant kidney transplant recipients. No cognate antigen is known for these TCRs. Profiled with immunoSEQ multiplex PCR; TCRdb holds only in-frame clones, not every one. The data hold more than 30,000 clones, with 82% observed a single time. The sequencing input was Tregs from blood cultured with allogeneic cells. These receptors were obtained from a human donor in good health.

This chain joins TRBV18 and TRBJ2-2; D not certain. Trimming removed 5 bases from V and 0 bases from J, with 13 bases in between. Germline loops: CDR1 KGHSH, CDR2 LQKENI. There are 16 residues in the CDR3. The CDR3 bases are TGTGCCAGCTCAAATCAGATCAGGTCGAACACCGGGGAGCTGTTTTTT. Translation: CASSNQIRSNTGELFF.

The rearrangement uses TRBV4-2 and TRBJ2-2; D is ambiguous. The germline CDR1 and CDR2 sequences are LGHNA and YNFKEQ. The CDR3 sequence is 14 residues long. V lost 0 bases, J lost 5 bases, and 7 bases lay in between. CDR3 residues: CASSQEFKTGELFF. The CDR3 coding sequence is TGTGCCAGCAGCCAAGAGTTCAAAACCGGGGAGCTGTTTTTT.

This sequence joins TRBV2 and TRBJ2-2; 7 bases match TRBD1. Germline CDR1 and CDR2: SNHLY and FYNNEI. V shed 6 bases and J 0 bases; nucleotides not matched to a gene: 4. The CDR3 runs to 15 residues. The CDR3 DNA sequence: TGTGCCAGCAGGCGGACAGGTGCGAACACCGGGGAGCTGTTTTTT. It codes for CASRRTGANTGELFF.

This chain connects TRBV7-9 to TRBJ1-2; TRBD1 agrees at 8 bases. V gave up 2 bases and J gave up 6 bases; unmatched junction bases: 11. The CDR3 has 16 amino acids. The germline V gene has CDR1 SEHNR and CDR2 FQNEAQ (reference sequence). The DNA for the CDR3 is TGTGCCAGCAGCTTAACGACAGGGGCCACTCACCATGGCTACACCTTC. It codes for CASSLTTGATHHGYTF.

V gene TRBV6-5 combines with J gene TRBJ1-2; D possibly corresponds to TRBD1 (5 bases). This CDR3 spans 12 amino acids. V was pared by 6 bases and J by 2 bases, with 7 bases between. The V gene's germline CDR1 is MNHEY and CDR2 SVGAGI. The CDR3 DNA reads TGTGCCAGCAGCCACAGGAACTATGGCTACACCTTC. Translated, it gives CASSHRNYGYTF.

The chain uses TRBV7-9 and TRBJ2-2, with 8 bases identical to TRBD2. CDR1 and CDR2 from the germline V gene are SEHNR and FQNEAQ (reference sequence). V lost 5 bases, J lost 1 base, and 12 bases stayed unmatched. CDR3 length: 18 amino acids. The CDR3 DNA reads TGTGCCAGCAGCCCAAGGGGTTTAGCGGGGTTGAACACCGGGGAGCTGTTTTTT. Its translation is CASSPRGLAGLNTGELFF.

The rearrangement joins TRBV27 to TRBJ1-2, with D unresolved. From germline, CDR1 is MNHEY and CDR2 SMNVEV (reference sequence). Trimming removed 3 bases at V and 8 bases at J, with 13 bases between. The CDR3 extends over 13 amino acids. This chain's CDR3 is CASSFGKGYGYTF. The CDR3 DNA follows: TGTGCCAGCAGTTTCGGGAAAGGGTACGGCTACACCTTC.

The rearrangement joins TRBV11-3 to TRBJ2-5; 7 nucleotides align to TRBD2. V trimming: 2 bases; J trimming: 3 bases; junction bases outside the gene matches: 6. The CDR3 runs to 15 residues. Per germline, CDR1 SGHNT and CDR2 YENEEA. CDR3 DNA sequence: TGTGCCAGCAGCTTACGGGGAGGGTCTAAAGAGACCCAGTACTTC. Its protein product is CASSLRGGSKETQYF.

The chain links TRBV7-9 to TRBJ2-1; 9 positions agree with TRBD2. This CDR3 spans 15 amino acids. Unmatched junction bases numbered 8, after V lost 5 bases and J lost 6 bases. Germline CDR1 is SEHNR and CDR2 is FQNEAQ (reference sequence). CDR3 DNA sequence: TGTGCCAGCAGCACAGGGGCGGGAGGGCCCAATGAGCAGTTCTTC. Its protein is CASSTGAGGPNEQFF. Based on the CDR3 plus reference TRBV7-9 and TRBJ2-1, the full variable domain is DTGVSQNPRHKITKRGQNVTFRCDPISEHNRLYWYRQTLGQGPEFLTYFQNEAQLEKSRLLSDRFSAERPKGSFSTLEIQRTEQGDSAMYLCASSTGAGGPNEQFFGPGTRLTVL.

The chain recombines TRBV1 with TRBJ1-1. TRBV1 is an annotated pseudogene. This CDR3 has 17 residues. CDR3 residues: CTSSQDRTREVSTEAFF. The DNA for the CDR3 is TGCACCAGCAGCCAAGATCGGACTAGGGAAGTGAGCACTGAAGCTTTCTTT.

This rearrangement joins TRBV7-6 to TRBJ2-7; 12 positions agree with TRBD2. Germline V gene sequence: CDR1 SGHVS, CDR2 FNYEAQ. The length of the CDR3 is 14 residues. V lost 5 bases to trimming and J lost 7 bases; unmatched junction nucleotides: 6. The DNA for the CDR3 is TGTGCCAGCAGCGCCGGACTAGCGGGGAGGGAGCAGTACTTC. Its translation is CASSAGLAGREQYF.

V and J are TRBV19 and TRBJ2-1; D gene uncertain. Germline-derived CDR1 and CDR2 are LNHDA and SQIVND (reference sequence). The V and J ends lost 3 bases and 1 base respectively, with 10 bases between them. The CDR3 is made up of 15 amino acids. Written as DNA, the CDR3 is TGTGCCAGTAGTATCTCGGTGAGTTCCTACAATGAGCAGTTCTTC. Protein sequence: CASSISVSSYNEQFF.

The V call is TRBV5-1, the J call TRBJ2-7; 11 bases are a match to TRBD2. The ends lost 4 bases at V and 5 bases at J; junction bases unmatched: 8. The CDR3 totals 15 residues. Germline-derived CDR1 and CDR2 are SGHRS and YFSETQ. CDR3 coding DNA: TGCGCCAGCAGCCAGCGACTAGCGGGAATCGACGAGCAGTACTTC. This encodes CASSQRLAGIDEQYF.

The CDR3 nucleotides read TGTGCCAGCAGTTTATTGGGCGGCACAGATACGCAGTATTTT. Its protein is CASSLLGGTDTQYF. The gene calls are TRBV27 and TRBJ2-3; D is unclear. Germline V gene sequence: CDR1 MNHEY, CDR2 SMNVEV (reference sequence). Trimming removed 1 base from V and 1 base from J, with 6 bases in between. The CDR3 is made up of 14 amino acids.

The chain employs TRBV19 and TRBJ1-1; no reliable D call. This CDR3 spans 12 amino acids. The germline V gene encodes CDR1 LNHDA and CDR2 SQIVND (reference sequence). V was trimmed by 5 bases and J by 8 bases, leaving 12 bases between them. CDR3 DNA: TGTGCCAGTAGTCTCCTGAGCTCCGAAGCTTTCTTT. Its protein is CASSLLSSEAFF.

The chain combines TRBV5-1 with TRBJ2-3; no reliable D call. Germline CDR1 reads SGHRS; CDR2 reads YFSETQ. Trimming removed 1 base from V and 5 bases from J, with 8 bases in between. The CDR3 totals 13 residues. The CDR3 loop is CASSLSFGDTQYF. The CDR3 nucleotides are TGCGCCAGCAGCTTGAGTTTTGGAGATACGCAGTATTTT.

This chain links TRBV4-1 with TRBJ1-2, with TRBD1 identical over 8 bases. Germline values: CDR1 MGHRA, CDR2 YSYEKL. This CDR3 is built from 15 residues. The V segment lost 4 bases and the J segment 6 bases; nucleotides outside the gene matches: 10. The CDR3 bases are TGCGCCAGCAGCCGCCCGACAGGGGACTCTGATGGCTACACCTTC. It is translated as CASSRPTGDSDGYTF.

The chain is built from TRBV7-3 and TRBJ2-1; D not certain. The length of the CDR3 is 15 residues. CDR1 is SGHTA, CDR2 FQGTGA, per germline. V was trimmed by 2 bases and J by 0 bases, leaving 8 bases between them. This CDR3 reads CASSLYPSSYNEQFF. The DNA for the CDR3 is TGTGCCAGCAGCTTATATCCTAGCTCCTACAATGAGCAGTTCTTC.

The chain has TRBV27 and TRBJ2-3, with TRBD2 matching over 10 bases. CDR1 and CDR2 (germline): MNHEY, SMNVEV (reference sequence). The ends lost 3 bases at V and 14 bases at J; junction bases unmatched: 5. This CDR3 has 12 amino acids. This CDR3 is CASSLLAGARYF. DNA for the CDR3: TGTGCCAGCAGTTTGCTAGCGGGGGCGCGGTATTTT.

The chain is built from TRBV14 and TRBJ2-7; D is unresolved. V dropped 3 bases and J dropped 2 bases, with 5 bases sitting between them. CDR1 is SGHDN, CDR2 FVKESK, per germline. This CDR3 region has 12 residues. The CDR3 protein is CASSHNPYEQYF. In nucleotides, the CDR3 is TGTGCCAGCAGCCACAACCCCTACGAGCAGTACTTC.

This clone was recorded a few times. The V call is TRBV6-6, the J call TRBJ2-7, with D possibly TRBD2 on 6 matching bases. The CDR3 totals 12 residues. CDR1 is MNHNY and CDR2 is SVGAGI in the germline V gene (reference sequence). V was trimmed by 5 bases and J by 6 bases, leaving 11 bases between them. CDR3 sequence reads: CASSTWGGEQYF. DNA for the CDR3: TGTGCCAGCAGTACTTGGGGAGGCGAGCAGTACTTC.

The chain carries TRBV15 and TRBJ2-1, with 13 bases identical to TRBD2. The CDR3 is made up of 15 amino acids. J gave up 6 bases and V 3 bases, and 2 bases lay outside the gene matches. Germline lookup yields CDR1 LNHNV and CDR2 YYDKDF (reference sequence). Written as DNA, the CDR3 is TGTGCCACCAGCAGGGGACTAGCGGGGACCAATGAGCAGTTCTTC. Its protein is CATSRGLAGTNEQFF.

V usage is TRBV15 and J usage is TRBJ2-7; D is unresolved. V was pared by 7 bases and J by 0 bases, with 10 bases between. This CDR3 has 13 residues. The germline V gene has CDR1 LNHNV and CDR2 YYDKDF (reference sequence). The CDR3 loop reads CATTTGSSYEQYF. CDR3 coding DNA: TGTGCCACCACAACCGGTAGCTCCTACGAGCAGTACTTC.

This rearrangement joins TRBV21-1 to TRBJ2-7; the D call TRBD2 from the table was never checked on the DNA. TRBV21-1 is noted as a pseudogene. The CDR3 loop spans 17 amino acids. In nucleotides, the CDR3 is TGTGCCAGCAGCAAAACCCCGGGGAGAGCGGGAGCCCACGAGCAGTACTTC. Translating gives CASSKTPGRAGAHEQYF.

This clone was counted a few times. This chain uses TRBV5-3 with TRBJ1-2; D unresolved. Being an ORF, TRBV5-3 has a function that is uncertain. V lost 0 bases and J lost 6, with 18 bases in between. This CDR3 is 16 amino acids long. The CDR3 region has the DNA TGTGCCAGAAGCTTGGCCTGGGTACGTCGTGAGCATGGCTACACCTTC. Protein product: CARSLAWVRREHGYTF.

The chain links TRBV6-5 to TRBJ2-7; TRBD2 agrees at 7 bases. CDR1 MNHEY and CDR2 SVGAGI come from the germline V gene. The V segment lost 2 bases and the J segment 3 bases; nucleotides outside the gene matches: 4. The length of the CDR3 is 14 residues. CDR3 nucleotide sequence: TGTGCCAGCAGTTACCGGGAGGTCCACTACGAGCAGTACTTC. Amino acid sequence: CASSYREVHYEQYF.

V usage is TRBV18 and J usage is TRBJ2-2; D gene uncertain. Germline lookup yields CDR1 KGHSH and CDR2 LQKENI. This CDR3 contains 17 residues. Trimming took off 5 bases at V and 4 bases at J, with 20 bases between the two ends. The CDR3 here is CASSARHPSYRTGELFF. The CDR3 DNA reads TGTGCCAGCTCAGCGAGACACCCGTCTTATCGCACCGGGGAGCTGTTTTTT.

This clone was seen a few times. The CDR3 DNA reads as TGTGCCAGCAGCACGACAGGCATGAACACTGAAGCTTTCTTT. Its translation is CASSTTGMNTEAFF. The rearrangement uses TRBV5-5 and TRBJ1-1, with D maybe TRBD1 (6 bases). V lost 4 bases and J 0 bases, leaving 10 bases between the germline ends. The CDR3 length is 14 residues. Germline CDR1 reads SGHKS; CDR2 reads YYEKEE (reference sequence). Based on the CDR3 plus reference TRBV5-5 and TRBJ1-1, the full variable domain is DAGVTQSPTHLIKTRGQQVTLRCSPISGHKSVSWYQQVLGQGPQFIFQYYEKEERGRGNFPDRFSARQFPNYSSELNVNALLLGDSALYLCASSTTGMNTEAFFGQGTRLTVV.